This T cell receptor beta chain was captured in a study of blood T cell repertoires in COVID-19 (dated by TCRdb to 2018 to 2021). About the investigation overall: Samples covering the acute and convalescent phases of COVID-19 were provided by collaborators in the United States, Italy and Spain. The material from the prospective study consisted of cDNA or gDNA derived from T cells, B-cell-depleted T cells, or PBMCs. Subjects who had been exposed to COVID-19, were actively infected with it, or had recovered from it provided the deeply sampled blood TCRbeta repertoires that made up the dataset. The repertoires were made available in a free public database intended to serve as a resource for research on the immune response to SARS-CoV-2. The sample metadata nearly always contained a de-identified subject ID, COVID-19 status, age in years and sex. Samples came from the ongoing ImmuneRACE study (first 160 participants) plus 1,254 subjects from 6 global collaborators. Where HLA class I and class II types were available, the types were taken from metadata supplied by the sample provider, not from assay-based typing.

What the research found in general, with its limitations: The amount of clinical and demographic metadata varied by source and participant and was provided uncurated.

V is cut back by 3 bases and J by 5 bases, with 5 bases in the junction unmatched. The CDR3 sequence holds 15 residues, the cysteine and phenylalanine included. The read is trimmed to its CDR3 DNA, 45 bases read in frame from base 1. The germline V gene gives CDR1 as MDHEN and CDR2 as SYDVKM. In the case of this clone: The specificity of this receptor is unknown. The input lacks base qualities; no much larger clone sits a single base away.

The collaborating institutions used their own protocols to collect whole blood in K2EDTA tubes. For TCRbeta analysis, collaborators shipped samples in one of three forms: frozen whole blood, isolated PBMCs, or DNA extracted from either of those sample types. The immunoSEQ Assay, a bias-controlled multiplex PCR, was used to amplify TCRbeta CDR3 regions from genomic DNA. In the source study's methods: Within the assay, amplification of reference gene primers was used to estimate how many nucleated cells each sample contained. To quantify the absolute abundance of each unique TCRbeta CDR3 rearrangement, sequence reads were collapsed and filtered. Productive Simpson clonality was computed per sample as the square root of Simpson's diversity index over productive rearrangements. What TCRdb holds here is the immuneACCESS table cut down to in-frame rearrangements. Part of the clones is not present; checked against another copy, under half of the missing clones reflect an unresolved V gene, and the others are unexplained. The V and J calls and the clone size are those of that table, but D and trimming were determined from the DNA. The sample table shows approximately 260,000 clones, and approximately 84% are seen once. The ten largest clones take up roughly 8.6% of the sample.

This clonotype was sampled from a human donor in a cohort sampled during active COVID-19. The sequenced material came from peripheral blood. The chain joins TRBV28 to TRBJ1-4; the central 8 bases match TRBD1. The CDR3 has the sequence CASSFQGAGNEKLFF. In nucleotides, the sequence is TGTGCCAGCAGTTTCCAGGGGGCAGGGAATGAAAAACTGTTTTTT. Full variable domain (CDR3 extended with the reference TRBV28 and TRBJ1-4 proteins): DVKVTQSSRYLVKRTGEKVFLECVQDMDHENMFWYRQDPGLGLRLIYFSYDVKMKEKGDIPEGYSVSREKKERFSLILESASTNQTSMYLCASSFQGAGNEKLFFGSGTQLSVL.